This T cell receptor (beta chain) came from a study of T cell changes during pregnancy in multiple sclerosis. TCRdb's table, derived via immunoSEQ multiplex PCR, lists solely in-frame clones and lacks some. Among 45,000 to 60,000 clones listed, roughly 93% were seen once. CDR3 length: 17 residues. The junction had 11 bases not matched to a gene; V was cut back by 4 bases and J by 2 bases. Germline V gives CDR1 KGHSH, CDR2 LQKENI. The specimen was peripheral blood, collected in the second trimester of pregnancy. The clonotype originates from a female donor with multiple sclerosis, enrolled in a pregnancy study. V and J are TRBV18 and TRBJ2-7; TRBD2 aligns across 10 bases. The CDR3 DNA reads as TGTGCCAGCTCACTGGGGGCTAGCGGGAGTGCCCCCTACGAGCAGTACTTC. Amino acids: CASSLGASGSAPYEQYF.